This T cell receptor beta chain was sequenced in a study of T cell responses to AZD1222 COVID-19 vaccine (dated by TCRdb to the early 2020s). Turning to the overall study: TCR sequencing covered fewer than 250 trial participants: about 210 given two doses of AZD1222 and 26 given two doses of MenACWY control vaccine. Trial participants were enrolled by age into subgroups of 18-55, 56-69 and 70-plus years, and about 150, 27 and 61 TCR-sequenced participants, respectively, were included in these subgroups. What the research found in general, with its limitations: The whole spike protein was spanned by vaccine-associated CD4 TCRs, and dominant responses were seen in regions 160-218 and 743-854. Participants were mostly white British, with more females than males. The authors suggested clonal diversity may have been underestimated. A significant rise in spike-specific TCR breadth and depth was observed after two AZD1222 doses relative to day 0 and relative to MenACWY recipients. In the small 56-69-year group, the increase in depth fell short of significance, most likely because of low power. Nearly half of unique spike-specific TCRs reportedly recognized epitopes outside regions mutated in the B.1.351 and B.1.1.7 variants. Only a handful of AZD1222 recipients were SARS-CoV-2 seropositive at baseline, limiting conclusions about previously exposed vaccinees. Because no samples from the day 14 peak response were available, repertoires could be characterized only after the peak T cell response.

The CDR3 regions of human TCRbeta chains were subjected to immunosequencing. The study's own analysis went as follows. TCRs in the repertoires were matched against a reference library of SARS-CoV-2-specific TCRs that had been generated with the MIRA antigen-specificity platform. Breadth meant the fraction of unique TCRs that were SARS-CoV-2-associated, whereas depth meant the fraction of total T cells that were SARS-CoV-2-associated. Using the MIRA data, every spike-specific TCR was mapped to the spike region that the TCR reacted to and assigned to either a CD4 or a CD8 class. Log10-transformed breadth and depth values were compared by one-way ANOVA with Sidak's multiple comparisons tests. TCRdb retrieved this table from immuneACCESS and kept in-frame rearrangements only. Not all clones are present; in checked studies, unresolved V genes account for under half, and no reason is known for the remainder. V and J calls and clone size are as listed in that table; D and trimming were resolved from the DNA. Recorded for this sample are fewer than 120,000 clones; about 87% of them occurred a single time. The ten largest clonotypes hold 15% of the sample.

Including the terminal cysteine and phenylalanine, the CDR3 comprises 14 residues. Only CDR3 DNA remains: 42 bases, in frame from the first base. For CDR1 and CDR2, the germline V gene lists SQVTM and ANQGSEA. The junction carries 9 bases between V and J, which are trimmed by 3 bases and 1 base respectively. Explained via the paper, the time point label denotes: about 28 days (+/-7) after the second vaccine dose. AZD1222 recipients with second doses at about 4 weeks or about 12 weeks were pooled, because spike-specific TCR depth and breadth did not differ between schedules. The vaccinee samples were drawn from two UK trials, COV001 and COV002, one of which was a single-blind randomized controlled phase 2/3 trial testing AZD1222 (ChAdOx1 nCoV-19) in healthy adults. Trial participant PBMC samples were collected at day 0 and day 28 after the second dose for TCRbeta chain sequencing. Regarding this clone: Its antigen has not been determined. Nothing much larger sits one base from this clone, and base qualities are not available.

This specimen was peripheral blood, taken 28 days after the second AZD1222 dose. The sequence joins TRBV29-1 to TRBJ2-2, with the D gene tentatively TRBD1 or TRBD2, based on 5 matching bases in each. The TCR comes from an adult who received the AZD1222 COVID-19 vaccine. CDR3 loop: CSVERGVNTGELFF. The DNA reads TGCAGCGTTGAGAGGGGCGTGAACACCGGGGAGCTGTTTTTT.